Following are 8 T cell receptor beta chains from one sample sequenced in a study of regulatory and conventional T cells in RAG deficiency (dated by TCRdb to about 2017). Library generation was performed with the immunoSEQ multiplex PCR assay. TCRdb re-hosts the immuneACCESS table, in-frame sequences only. Its copies lack some clones; in the studies checked, an unresolved V gene accounts for under half of them, and the cause for the rest is not known. Counted in this sample were some 30,000 clones; approximately 96% of them appeared once. Over 0.35% of the sample belongs to the ten largest clones. Before genomic DNA extraction, conventional CD4+ T cells were isolated from blood as CD25-low CD127-high cells. These data were likewise used in another study, on regulatory T cells. As described in the second report: In the multiplex PCR, 52 forward TRBV primers and 13 reverse TRBJ primers were used, and assay-based and computational corrections were applied for amplification bias.

Sequenced: CD25- CD4+ T cells sorted from blood. The origin of the receptors is a human donor in good health.

CDR3 loop: CASSEGARIRIFSYNSPLHF. For the CDR3, the DNA is TGTGCCAGCAGTGAAGGGGCCAGAATCCGGATCTTCAGCTATAATTCACCCCTCCACTTT. This sequence joins TRBV2 and TRBJ1-6; no clear D. Germline V CDR1 and CDR2: SNHLY, FYNNEI. The germline V and J ends were trimmed by 1 base and 3 bases, with 22 bases remaining between them. The CDR3 covers 20 residues.

J is TRBJ1-4 and V is TRBV28; 10 bases are shared with TRBD1. The CDR3 loop spans 15 amino acids. CDR1 and CDR2 (germline): MDHEN, SYDVKM. The V segment lost 6 bases and the J segment 3 bases; nucleotides outside the gene matches: 4. The CDR3 nucleotides read TGTGCCAGCAGAAGACAGGGGGCGGCTAATGAAAAACTGTTTTTT. This sequence encodes CASRRQGAANEKLFF. Full variable domain (outside the CDR3, taken from reference TRBV28 and TRBJ1-4): DVKVTQSSRYLVKRTGEKVFLECVQDMDHENMFWYRQDPGLGLRLIYFSYDVKMKEKGDIPEGYSVSREKKERFSLILESASTNQTSMYLCASRRQGAANEKLFFGSGTQLSVL.

The chain carries TRBV6-5 and TRBJ1-1, with 10 positions matching TRBD1. The V segment lost 0 bases and the J segment 6 bases; nucleotides outside the gene matches: 4. This CDR3 spans 15 amino acids. From germline, CDR1 is MNHEY and CDR2 SVGAGI. The CDR3 nucleotides read TGTGCCAGCAGTTACTCTAGAGGACAGGGGGCTGAAGCTTTCTTT. Residues: CASSYSRGQGAEAFF.

The chain has TRBV7-8 and TRBJ2-6, with 8 nucleotides matching TRBD2. Per germline, CDR1 SGHVS and CDR2 FQNEAQ. The CDR3 is 20 amino acids. Trimming cost V 5 bases and J 0 bases; bases outside gene matches: 15. CDR3: CASSPRVAGLRNSGANVLTF. In DNA form, the CDR3 reads TGTGCCAGCAGCCCGCGGGTAGCGGGACTACGAAACTCTGGGGCCAACGTCCTGACTTTC.

The rearrangement uses TRBV14 and TRBJ2-3; TRBD2 matches at 8 bases. The CDR3 covers 14 residues. Losses at the gene ends were 0 bases for V and 6 bases for J; bases not matched to a gene: 2. In germline, CDR1 is SGHDN, CDR2 FVKESK. The CDR3: CASSQDGTRDTQYF. The CDR3 nucleotides read TGTGCCAGCAGCCAAGACGGGACTAGGGATACGCAGTATTTT. Full variable domain (remainder filled in from reference TRBV14 and TRBJ2-3): EAGVTQFPSHSVIEKGQTVTLRCDPISGHDNLYWYRRVMGKEIKFLLHFVKESKQDESGMPNNRFLAERTGGTYSTLKVQPAELEDSGVYFCASSQDGTRDTQYFGPGTRLTVL.

The CDR3: CASSFSQGTGYTQYF. The DNA of the CDR3 is TGCGCCAGCAGCTTCTCTCAGGGGACAGGGTATACGCAGTATTTT. This chain joins TRBV5-1 and TRBJ2-3, with 9 nucleotides matching TRBD1. The CDR3 length is 15 residues. CDR1 and CDR2 from the germline V gene are SGHRS and YFSETQ. V shed 2 bases and J 7 bases; nucleotides not matched to a gene: 8.

This clone was found once. The chain combines TRBV7-3 with TRBJ1-1; 8 bases align to TRBD1. Unmatched junction bases numbered 9, after V lost 4 bases and J lost 5 bases. The CDR3 length is 15 residues. Germline CDR1 reads SGHTA; CDR2 reads FQGTGA. CDR3 in DNA: TGTGCCAGCAGCTCCCAAGGGACAGGCGGGACTGAAGCTTTCTTT. Encoded protein: CASSSQGTGGTEAFF. Full variable domain (remainder filled in from reference TRBV7-3 and TRBJ1-1): GAGVSQTPSNKVTEKGKYVELRCDPISGHTALYWYRQSLGQGPEFLIYFQGTGAADDSGLPNDRFFAVRPEGSVSTLKIQRTERGDSAVYLCASSSQGTGGTEAFFGQGTRLTVV.

V usage is TRBV12-5 and J usage is TRBJ1-2; TRBD1 agrees at 12 bases. CDR1 LGHNT and CDR2 FRNRAP come from the germline V gene. The V gene end was trimmed by 3 bases and the J gene end by 3 bases; junction bases not matched to a gene: 11. This CDR3 is 18 amino acids long. DNA for the CDR3: TGTGCTAGTGGTTTATTTTCGGGACAGGGGGCCCCCTACTATGGCTACACCTTC. The encoded protein is CASGLFSGQGAPYYGYTF.